The rows below give T cell receptor beta chains drawn from one sample of a study of blood T cell repertoires in COVID-19. TCRdb's table, derived via immunoSEQ multiplex PCR, lists solely in-frame clones and lacks some. The sample carries around 92,000 clones, around 84% recorded once. The sequencing sample was made of peripheral blood. All receptors come from a woman aged 60-75 years in a cohort sampled during active or convalescent COVID-19. Each CDR3 is given without its conserved first and last residue. D genes are given only for firm matches.

v_gene	d_gene	j_gene	len	CDR3aa
TRBV5-1	NA	TRBJ2-6	14	ASSRILGSGANVLT
TRBV28	TRBD1	TRBJ2-1	12	ASSLGTGDNEQF
TRBV27	TRBD1	TRBJ1-2	11	ASSLNRGHGYT
TRBV19	TRBD2	TRBJ2-3	14	ASSIDLAGGPDTQY
TRBV9	TRBD1	TRBJ1-6	13	ASSAAGQGSSPLH
TRBV7-8	TRBD2	TRBJ2-2	14	ASSLRTSGYTGELF
TRBV2	TRBD1	TRBJ1-4	12	ASGPTGPNEKLF
TRBV3-1/TRBV3-2	NA	TRBJ1-1	11	ASSPATVSEAF
TRBV27	TRBD1	TRBJ1-5	16	ASSSNPPVTGADQPQH
TRBV9	TRBD1	TRBJ1-2	12	ASSVEGQGFGYT
TRBV28	TRBD2	TRBJ2-7	18	ASSGIRFAGTSGSLGEQY
TRBV4-1	TRBD2	TRBJ2-7	14	ASSQERGLRGGEQY